The clone carrying this TCR beta chain has only one observation. Trimming cost V 0 bases and J 1 base, with 15 bases left between them. The CDR3 length is 16 residues. Germline V gene data show CDR1 as GTSNPN and CDR2 as SVGIG (reference sequence). These data belong to a study of CD8 T cells in Susac syndrome. CD8+ and CD4+ T cells circulating in blood were sequenced for TCR beta. The multiple sclerosis controls were treatment-naive patients with relapsing-remitting disease that was stable or active. FACS enriched CD8+ TEMRA cells, while bulk CD8+ and CD4+ were negatively isolated. An amount of RNA that ranged from roughly 0.5 to 1 ug was reverse transcribed with random hexamers. By means of immunoSEQ multiplex PCR, TCR beta CDR3 spanning 54 Vbeta and 13 Jbeta underwent amplification. TCRdb processed the immunoSEQ multiplex PCR reads anew with MiXCR; each CDR3 protein has one entry. The sample carries roughly 130,000 distinct CDR3 sequences, about 95% recorded once.

Sequencing used CD4+ T cells from PBMCs. This clonotype was sampled from a human donor with multiple sclerosis. This chain joins TRBV30 and TRBJ1-2, with D maybe TRBD1 (6 bases). CDR3 coding DNA: TGTGCCTGGAGTGTACGGTGGACAGCTATTAACTATGGCTACACCTTC. Protein: CAWSVRWTAINYGYTF.